One and the same sample provided the 9 T cell receptor beta chains below, sequenced in a study of T-cell reconstitution after alpha-beta-depleted transplantation in children. Unique molecular identifiers were incorporated when the TCRbeta library was constructed. A single record per CDR3 protein comes from TCRdb applying MiXCR to the PCR reads. Of 200,000 to 250,000 distinct CDR3 sequences in the sample, around 25% were seen once. Sequenced material: PBMCs, mostly from graft donor cells, taken 360 days after TCRalphabeta/CD19-depleted stem cell transplant. All receptors come from a female patient aged 2-10 years who had a stem cell transplant for congenital amegakaryocytic thrombocytopenia, so the T cells may come from the graft donor.

Only one count was recorded for this clonotype. The junction and the germline gene differ at one end; a read error may be behind it. V gene TRBV7-2 combines with J gene TRBJ2-7, with D maybe TRBD1 (6 bases). Germline-derived CDR1 and CDR2 are SGHTA and FQGNSA. This CDR3 spans 14 amino acids. CDR3: CASSLWTDSFEQYF. In nucleotides, the CDR3 is TGTGCCAGCAGCTTGTGGACAGATTCCTTCGAGCAGTACTTC.

The V call is TRBV11-3, the J call TRBJ2-1, with D perhaps TRBD2 (7 bases). V lost 1 base to trimming and J lost 8 bases, with 15 bases between them. Looked up from germline, CDR1 is SGHNT and CDR2 is YENEEA. The CDR3 runs to 15 residues. In DNA form, the CDR3 reads TGTGCCAGCAGCTTAGGCGGGGGCTTGTGGGATGAGCAGTTCTTC. Protein: CASSLGGGLWDEQFF. Full variable domain (missing parts from reference TRBV11-3 and TRBJ2-1): EAGVVQSPRYKIIEKKQPVAFWCNPISGHNTLYWYLQNLGQGPELLIRYENEEAVDDSQLPKDRFSAERLKGVDSTLKIQPAELGDSAVYLCASSLGGGLWDEQFFGPGTRLTVL.

Ten or more counts support this clonotype. This chain links TRBV2 with TRBJ2-7, with 13 bases lining up with TRBD2. Trimming took 6 bases from V and 9 from J; bases not matched to a gene: 8. Germline CDR1 reads SNHLY; CDR2 reads FYNNEI. The CDR3 consists of 14 residues. The chain's CDR3 is CASSAGTSGEVQYF. CDR3 DNA sequence: TGTGCCAGCAGCGCCGGGACTAGCGGGGAAGTGCAGTACTTC.

This clonotype was detected a few times. The rearrangement links TRBV15 to TRBJ2-7; possible D gene TRBD2, 6 bases. The CDR3 extends over 15 amino acids. The V end was cut by 1 base, the J end by 0 bases, with 10 bases between. Germline CDR1 is LNHNV and CDR2 is YYDKDF (reference sequence). In nucleotides, the CDR3 is TGTGCCACCAGCAGAGCTAGCGCCATCTCCTACGAGCAGTACTTC. Translation gives CATSRASAISYEQYF.

This clonotype turned up a few times. This chain joins TRBV6-1 and TRBJ2-1; 7 nucleotides agree with TRBD2. The CDR3 extends over 13 amino acids. Germline-derived CDR1 and CDR2 are MNHNS and SASEGT. J was trimmed by 10 bases and V by 2 bases; bases with no gene match: 5. The DNA for the CDR3 is TGTGCCAGCAGTGAACCCCGACTAGCCGAGCAGTTCTTC. Its translation: CASSEPRLAEQFF.

This clonotype was counted a few times. The chain carries TRBV4-3 and TRBJ2-2, with a possible D match to TRBD1 (5 bases). Germline lookup yields CDR1 LGHNA and CDR2 YSLEER. Trimming shortened V by 2 bases and J by 1 base, and 11 bases separated the two germline ends. There are 16 residues in the CDR3. The CDR3 sequence is CASSQSQGMNTGELFF. The CDR3 region has the DNA TGCGCCAGCAGCCAAAGCCAGGGCATGAACACCGGGGAGCTGTTTTTT.

The CDR3 is CSVEGPGYEQYF. The CDR3 region has the DNA TGCAGCGTTGAGGGACCAGGCTACGAGCAGTACTTC. V is TRBV29-1 and J is TRBJ2-7; D possibly matches TRBD1 or TRBD2 (5 bases each). The length of the CDR3 is 12 residues. Per germline, CDR1 SQVTM and CDR2 ANQGSEA. The germline V and J ends were trimmed by 3 bases and 3 bases, with 9 bases remaining between them.

The genes are TRBV4-2 and TRBJ2-7, with 13 bases aligning to TRBD2. Germline CDR1 is LGHNA and CDR2 is YNFKEQ. Trimming at V came to 0 bases and at J to 3 bases, leaving 8 bases not matched to a gene. This CDR3 is 18 amino acids long. The chain's CDR3 is CASSQELRTSGSVYEQYF. CDR3 nucleotides: TGTGCCAGCAGCCAAGAATTACGGACTAGCGGGAGCGTCTACGAGCAGTACTTC.

This clonotype has more than one count but fewer than ten. The chain couples TRBV11-2 to TRBJ1-1; D possibly corresponds to TRBD1 (5 bases). V lost 0 bases, J lost 7 bases, and 15 bases lay in between. The CDR3 covers 15 residues. CDR1 SGHAT and CDR2 FQNNGV come from the germline V gene. CDR3 bases: TGTGCCAGCAGCTTAGACAGGGTTTTTGAGCTTGAAGCTTTCTTT. Protein product: CASSLDRVFELEAFF.